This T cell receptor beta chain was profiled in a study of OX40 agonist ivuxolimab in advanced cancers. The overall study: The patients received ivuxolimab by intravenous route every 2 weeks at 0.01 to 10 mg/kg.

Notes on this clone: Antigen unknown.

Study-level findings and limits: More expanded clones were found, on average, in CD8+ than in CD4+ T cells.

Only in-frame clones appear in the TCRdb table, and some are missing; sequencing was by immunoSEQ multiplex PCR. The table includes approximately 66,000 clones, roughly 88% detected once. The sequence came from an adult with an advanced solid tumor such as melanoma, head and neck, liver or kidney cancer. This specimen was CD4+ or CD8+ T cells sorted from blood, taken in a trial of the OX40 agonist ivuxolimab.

In DNA, the CDR3 is TGTGCCAGCAGGAAGGGGGCTGGAGATACGCAGTATTTT. Its translation is CASRKGAGDTQYF. This chain uses TRBV5-4 with TRBJ2-3, with TRBD1 matching over 7 bases. There are 13 residues in the CDR3. Germline-derived CDR1 and CDR2 are SGHNT and YYREEE (reference sequence). V lost 5 bases, J lost 5 bases, and 5 bases stayed unmatched.